These 8 T cell receptor beta chains were all obtained from the same sample, sequenced in a study of cytomegalovirus exposure and HLA in healthy donors. This PCR relied on a set of 60 Vbeta primers and 13 Jbeta primers. The protocol was immunoSEQ multiplex PCR, while the TCRdb copy is restricted to in-frame clones and leaves out a portion. The table includes about 130,000 clones, around 72% detected once. The sequencing input was PBMCs. Source of these receptors: a man in his thirties or forties in good health and CMV-seronegative.

The chain joins TRBV13 to TRBJ2-4; weak D call: TRBD1 (5 bases). V was pared by 4 bases and J by 2 bases, with 21 bases between. The germline V gene encodes CDR1 PRHDT and CDR2 FYEKMQ (reference sequence). This CDR3 region has 18 residues. The CDR3 sequence: CASSWGLGSLFTKNIQYF. The DNA of the CDR3 is TGTGCCAGCAGCTGGGGCTTGGGTAGCCTATTTACCAAAAACATTCAGTACTTC.

The V call is TRBV5-1, the J call TRBJ2-5, with D possibly matching TRBD1 (5 bases). The germline gives CDR1 SGHRS, CDR2 YFSETQ. The CDR3 is 15 residues long. V was pared by 0 bases and J by 2 bases, with 11 bases between. In DNA, the CDR3 is TGCGCCAGCAGCTTGGGGGGCCAAAAGCAAGAGACCCAGTACTTC. Encoded protein: CASSLGGQKQETQYF.

J is TRBJ1-1 and V is TRBV28, with a possible D match to TRBD1 (5 bases). Germline CDR1 and CDR2: MDHEN and SYDVKM. The germline V and J ends were trimmed by 3 bases and 12 bases, with 20 bases remaining between them. The CDR3 is made up of 14 amino acids. CDR3 loop: CASSFPSGGGITFF. The CDR3 nucleotides read TGTGCCAGCAGTTTCCCCTCGGGGGGGGGTATAACTTTCTTT.

The chain couples TRBV5-4 to TRBJ2-5; 7 bases match TRBD2. The germline CDR1 and CDR2 sequences are SGHNT and YYREEE (reference sequence). V shed 1 base, J shed 5 bases, and the junction held 5 bases outside the gene matches. The CDR3 has 14 amino acids. CDR3 sequence (DNA): TGTGCCAGCAGCTTGTACGCGGGGGTGGAGACCCAGTACTTC. This translates into CASSLYAGVETQYF.

V is TRBV7-9 and J is TRBJ1-2; 8 nucleotides line up with TRBD1. There are 13 residues in the CDR3. Trimming at V came to 2 bases and at J to 7 bases, leaving 3 bases not matched to a gene. The germline V gene encodes CDR1 SEHNR and CDR2 FQNEAQ (reference sequence). The DNA for the CDR3 is TGTGCCAGCAGCTTACAGGGGGCAGGTGGCTACACCTTC. Its translation is CASSLQGAGGYTF.

The chain uses TRBV7-9 and TRBJ2-3; 10 bases are shared with TRBD2. This CDR3 is 18 amino acids long. CDR1 and CDR2 (germline): SEHNR, FQNEAQ (reference sequence). Unmatched junction bases numbered 16, after V lost 5 bases and J lost 5 bases. DNA for the CDR3: TGTGCCAGCAGCCCTTTTTGGGGGAGCGGGGGGGCCCTAGATACGCAGTATTTT. It translates to CASSPFWGSGGALDTQYF.

The chain joins TRBV18 to TRBJ1-1, with D possibly matching TRBD1 (5 bases). V was cut by 3 bases and J by 0 bases, with 11 bases left in between. Germline loops: CDR1 KGHSH, CDR2 LQKENI. The CDR3 is 15 amino acids. The CDR3 sequence: CASSPQGYMNTEAFF. DNA for the CDR3: TGTGCCAGCTCACCTCAGGGCTACATGAACACTGAAGCTTTCTTT.

This clone was counted a few times. The rearrangement joins TRBV28 to TRBJ1-2; TRBD1 agrees at 9 bases. The CDR3 covers 16 residues. The germline gives CDR1 MDHEN, CDR2 SYDVKM. V shed 6 bases and J 8 bases; nucleotides not matched to a gene: 16. The CDR3 loop is CASRTPGQGIAAGYTF. CDR3 sequence (DNA): TGTGCCAGCAGGACTCCGGGACAGGGTATTGCCGCCGGCTACACCTTC.